This T cell receptor (beta chain) was recovered during a study of T-cell reconstitution after alpha-beta-depleted transplantation in children. Details on this clonotype: What it recognizes is unknown.

Overall study results and limits: Reportedly, only several hundred clones from non-depleted graft cells drove alpha-beta T-cell counts at about two months. The study traced high day-60 TCRbeta diversity in some patients to surviving recipient T cells and thymic progenitors.

The CDR3 sequence is 12 residues long. The V gene end was trimmed by 6 bases and the J gene end by 4 bases; junction bases not matched to a gene: 4. In germline, CDR1 is SQVTM, CDR2 ANQGSEA. For TCRbeta, the library was prepared with unique molecular identifiers. TCRdb itself ran the PCR reads through MiXCR, one entry per CDR3 protein. The sample yields 480,000 or so distinct CDR3 sequences, 10% to 13% seen once. V is TRBV29-1 and J is TRBJ2-5; 8 nucleotides line up with TRBD2. The receptor was isolated from a child aged 2-15 years with inherited bone marrow failure, due to receive a stem cell transplant. The source was PBMCs, collected before TCRalphabeta/CD19-depleted stem cell transplant. The chain's CDR3 is CSVVSGRETQYF. The CDR3 DNA follows: TGCAGCGTCGTCAGCGGGAGAGAGACCCAGTACTTC.